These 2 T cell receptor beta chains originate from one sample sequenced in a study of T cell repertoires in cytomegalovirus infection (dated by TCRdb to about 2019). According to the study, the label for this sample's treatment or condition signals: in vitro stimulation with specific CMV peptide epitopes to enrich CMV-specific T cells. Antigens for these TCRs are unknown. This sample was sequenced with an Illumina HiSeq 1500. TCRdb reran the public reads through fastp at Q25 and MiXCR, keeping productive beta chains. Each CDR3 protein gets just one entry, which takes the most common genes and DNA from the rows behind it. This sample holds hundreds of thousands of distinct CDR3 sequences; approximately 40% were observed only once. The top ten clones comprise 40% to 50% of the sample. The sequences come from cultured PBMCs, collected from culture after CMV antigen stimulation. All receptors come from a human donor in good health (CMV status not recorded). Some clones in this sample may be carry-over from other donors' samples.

In nucleotides, the CDR3 is TGTGCCAGCAGCCAAAATGGACGGGAGCAGTTCTTC. Translating it yields CASSQNGREQFF. V gene TRBV3-1 combines with J gene TRBJ2-1, with no clear D. The CDR3 length is 12 residues. CDR1 and CDR2 (germline): LGHDT, YNNKEL (reference sequence). With 2 bases removed from V and 10 bases from J, the gap between germline ends came to 9 bases.

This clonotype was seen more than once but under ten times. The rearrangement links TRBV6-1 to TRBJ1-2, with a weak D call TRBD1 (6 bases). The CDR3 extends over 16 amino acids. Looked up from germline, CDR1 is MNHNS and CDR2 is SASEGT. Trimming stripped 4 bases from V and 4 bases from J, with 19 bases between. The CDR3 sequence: CASSVPTGRQSYGYTF. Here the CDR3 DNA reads TGTGCCAGCAGTGTACCAACAGGGAGACAAAGCTATGGCTACACCTTC.